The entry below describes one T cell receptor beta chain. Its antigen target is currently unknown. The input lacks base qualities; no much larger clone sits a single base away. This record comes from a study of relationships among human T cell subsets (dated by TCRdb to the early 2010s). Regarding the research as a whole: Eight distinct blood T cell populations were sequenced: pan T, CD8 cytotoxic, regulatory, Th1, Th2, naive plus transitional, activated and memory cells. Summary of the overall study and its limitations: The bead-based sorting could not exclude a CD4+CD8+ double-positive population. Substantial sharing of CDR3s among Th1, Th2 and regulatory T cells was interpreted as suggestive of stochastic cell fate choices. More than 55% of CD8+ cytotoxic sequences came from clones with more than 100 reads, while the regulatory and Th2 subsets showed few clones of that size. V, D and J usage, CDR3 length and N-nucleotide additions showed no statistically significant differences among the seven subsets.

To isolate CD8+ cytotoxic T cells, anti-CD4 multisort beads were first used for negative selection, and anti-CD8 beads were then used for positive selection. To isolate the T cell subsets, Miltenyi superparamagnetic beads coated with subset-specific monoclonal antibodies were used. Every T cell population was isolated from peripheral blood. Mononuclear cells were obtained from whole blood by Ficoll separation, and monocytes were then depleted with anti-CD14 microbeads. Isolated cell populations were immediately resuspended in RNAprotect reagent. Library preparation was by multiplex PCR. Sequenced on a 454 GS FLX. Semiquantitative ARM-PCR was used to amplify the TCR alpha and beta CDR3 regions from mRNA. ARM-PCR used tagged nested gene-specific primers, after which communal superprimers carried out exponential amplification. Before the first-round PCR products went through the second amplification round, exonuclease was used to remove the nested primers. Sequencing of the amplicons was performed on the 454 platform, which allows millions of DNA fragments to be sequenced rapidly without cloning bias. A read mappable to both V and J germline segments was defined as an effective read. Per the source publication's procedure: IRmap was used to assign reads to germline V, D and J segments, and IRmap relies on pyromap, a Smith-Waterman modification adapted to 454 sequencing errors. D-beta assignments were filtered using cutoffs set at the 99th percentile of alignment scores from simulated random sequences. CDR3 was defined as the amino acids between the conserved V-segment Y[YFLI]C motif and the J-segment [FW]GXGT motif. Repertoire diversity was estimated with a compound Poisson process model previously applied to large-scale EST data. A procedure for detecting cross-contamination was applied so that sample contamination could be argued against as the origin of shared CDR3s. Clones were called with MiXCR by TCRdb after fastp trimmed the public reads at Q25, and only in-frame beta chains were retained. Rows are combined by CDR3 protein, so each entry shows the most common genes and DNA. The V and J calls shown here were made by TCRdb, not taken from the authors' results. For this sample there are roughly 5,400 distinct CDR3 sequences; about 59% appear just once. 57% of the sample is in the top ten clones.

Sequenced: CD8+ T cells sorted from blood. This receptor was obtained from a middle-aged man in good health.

The DNA sequence follows: TGTGCCAGCAGTGAACGGTTGGATACGCAGTATTTT. The translation is CASSERLDTQYF. The V and J genes are TRBV25-1 and TRBJ2-3, with the D gene not confidently named. CDR1 and CDR2 (MGHDK, SYGVNS) derive from the germline V gene. V sheds 2 bases and J sheds 6 bases, leaving 6 bases between their ends. The CDR3 numbers 12 residues from cysteine through phenylalanine. The only DNA kept is the CDR3, 36 bases in frame from the first base.